This is a list of T cell receptor beta chains from one sample in a study of T cells after yellow fever vaccination. TCRdb fed the 5' RACE reads into MiXCR, producing one record per CDR3 protein. This table holds 300,000 to 350,000 distinct CDR3 sequences, 8.1% found once. The sequences come from PBMCs, collected around 45 days after the first yellow fever vaccination. These receptors were taken from a young man who received the YFV17D yellow fever vaccine. CDR3s include the opening cysteine and the closing phenylalanine or tryptophan. The D gene is left open where the match is weak. Size is stated for part of the rows, as once, few or many counts, or as a class when the clone is expanded.

many TRBJ1-4 TRBV2 . 12 TGTGCCAGCTCGAGGGAAGGGGAAAAACTGTTTTTT CASSREGEKLFF
few TRBJ1-1 TRBV7-9 . 15 TGTGCCAGCAGCTTAGATCGCGGGAAGGACACTGAAGCTTTCTTT CASSLDRGKDTEAFF
. TRBJ2-7 TRBV7-2 . 16 TGTGCCAGCAGCTTAGGATTTTCGGGGGTTGCCTACGAGCAGTACTTC CASSLGFSGVAYEQYF
few TRBJ2-4 TRBV5-1 TRBD1 13 TGCGCCAGCCGTGGACAGGGGGCAGACATTCAGTACTTC CASRGQGADIQYF
few TRBJ2-3 TRBV7-3 TRBD2 14 TGTGCCAGTACACCGGGACTAGGGGCAGATACGCAGTATTTT CASTPGLGADTQYF
few TRBJ2-1 TRBV5-1 . 13 TGCGCCAGCAGCTCTCCAATAAACAATGAGCAGTTCTTC CASSSPINNEQFF
many TRBJ2-3 TRBV5-1 . 17 TGCGCCAGCAGCTTGGCCTCTGGGGCAGACAGCACAGATACGCAGTATTTT CASSLASGADSTDTQYF
. TRBJ2-7 TRBV20-1 . 12 TGCAGTGTCCCGGGACGGGTTCCTTGGGAGTACTTC CSVPGRVPWEYF
few TRBJ2-4 TRBV4-1 . 19 TGCGCCAGCAGCCAAGATGGAGGCCGGGGTTCGGGGGCCAAAAACATTCAGTACTTC CASSQDGGRGSGAKNIQYF
. TRBJ2-1 TRBV6-1 . 15 TGTGCCAGCAGGGGCCTGGGAGTCCCCTACAATGAGCAGTTCTTC CASRGLGVPYNEQFF